These 3 T cell receptor beta chains share one sample of origin, sequenced in a study of blood T cells in healthy people across ages. Primed by a sample-barcoded 5' primer and a J-beta primer mix, a second PCR proceeded for about 6 to 11 cycles. Via MiXCR, TCRdb re-called the 5' RACE reads, giving one row per CDR3 protein. The sample consists of more than 800,000 distinct CDR3 sequences, around 26% of them appearing once. Sequencing used blood. The origin of the receptors is a woman older than 75 in good health.

This clonotype has ten or more counts. This chain joins TRBV5-1 and TRBJ1-5; D is unclear. The ends were cut back, 0 bases at V and 7 bases at J, with 11 bases in the middle. Germline CDR1 is SGHRS and CDR2 is YFSETQ. The CDR3 runs 14 residues. In DNA form, the CDR3 reads TGCGCCAGCAGCTTGGATGGGGTAGGACAGCCCCAGCATTTT. It specifies CASSLDGVGQPQHF.

There are a few counts of this clonotype. This chain connects TRBV20-1 to TRBJ2-1, with 9 bases that match TRBD2. The J call is in doubt because the DNA end fits TRBJ2-7 better. The CDR3 has 15 residues. Germline CDR1 and CDR2: DFQATT and SNEGSKA (reference sequence). This chain's CDR3 is CSARRSGGTYNEQYF. In DNA, the CDR3 is TGCAGTGCTAGAAGGAGCGGGGGGACTTACAATGAGCAGTACTTC.

Of note for this clonotype: The junction and the germline gene differ at one end; a read error may be behind it. The V call is TRBV5-4, the J call TRBJ2-5; 10 bases match TRBD2. The J call is in doubt because the DNA end fits TRBJ2-7 better. Looked up from germline, CDR1 is SGHNT and CDR2 is YYREEE (reference sequence). The CDR3 has 15 residues. The CDR3 region is CASGLASGSIYEQYF. The DNA of the CDR3 is TGTGCCAGCGGCTTGGCTAGCGGGAGTATATACGAGCAGTACTTC.